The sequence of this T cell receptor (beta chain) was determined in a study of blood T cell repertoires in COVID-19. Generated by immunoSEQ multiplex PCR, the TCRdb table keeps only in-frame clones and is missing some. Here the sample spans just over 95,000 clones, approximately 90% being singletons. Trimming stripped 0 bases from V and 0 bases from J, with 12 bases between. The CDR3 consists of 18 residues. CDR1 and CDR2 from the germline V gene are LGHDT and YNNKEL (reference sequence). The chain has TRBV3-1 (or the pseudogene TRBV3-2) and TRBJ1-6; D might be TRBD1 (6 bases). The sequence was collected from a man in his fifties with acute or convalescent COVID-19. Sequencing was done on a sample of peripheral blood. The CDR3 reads CASSQEPGRGSYNSPLHF. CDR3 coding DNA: TGTGCCAGCAGCCAAGAGCCAGGCAGGGGCTCCTATAATTCACCCCTCCACTTT.